This T cell receptor beta chain was sequenced for a study of cytomegalovirus exposure and HLA in healthy donors. General study findings and limits: Accurate prediction of most subjects' HLA-A and HLA-B alleles from TCR beta sequences was reported. When a later analysis was performed, an Asian-associated ancestry cluster reportedly had fewer N-insertions than the roughly 630-donor mean. In a later analysis, TCR beta V- and J-gene trimming showed a link to a missense DCLRE1C variant. Earlier analysis yielded a pattern in which most TCR beta V segments were productive about 87% or about 30% of the time.

Primers for the PCR totalled 60 Vbeta and 13 Jbeta. The repertoire was sequenced with immunoSEQ multiplex PCR; TCRdb's copy has only in-frame clones and lacks some. Of 150,000 to 200,000 clones in the sample, roughly 77% were seen once. The CDR3 contains 14 residues. Germline CDR1 reads SGDLS; CDR2 reads YYNGEE. As regards this clone: Its antigen is undetermined. Germline is not matched at one junction end, which may reflect a read error.

The gene calls are TRBV9 and TRBJ2-7; D is perhaps TRBD1 (6 bases). The clonotype comes from a male donor in good health and CMV-seronegative. The sample was PBMCs. The CDR3, as DNA: TGTGCCAGCAGCGTAGCTACAGGGTCCTTCGAGCAGTACTTC. Translation gives CASSVATGSFEQYF.